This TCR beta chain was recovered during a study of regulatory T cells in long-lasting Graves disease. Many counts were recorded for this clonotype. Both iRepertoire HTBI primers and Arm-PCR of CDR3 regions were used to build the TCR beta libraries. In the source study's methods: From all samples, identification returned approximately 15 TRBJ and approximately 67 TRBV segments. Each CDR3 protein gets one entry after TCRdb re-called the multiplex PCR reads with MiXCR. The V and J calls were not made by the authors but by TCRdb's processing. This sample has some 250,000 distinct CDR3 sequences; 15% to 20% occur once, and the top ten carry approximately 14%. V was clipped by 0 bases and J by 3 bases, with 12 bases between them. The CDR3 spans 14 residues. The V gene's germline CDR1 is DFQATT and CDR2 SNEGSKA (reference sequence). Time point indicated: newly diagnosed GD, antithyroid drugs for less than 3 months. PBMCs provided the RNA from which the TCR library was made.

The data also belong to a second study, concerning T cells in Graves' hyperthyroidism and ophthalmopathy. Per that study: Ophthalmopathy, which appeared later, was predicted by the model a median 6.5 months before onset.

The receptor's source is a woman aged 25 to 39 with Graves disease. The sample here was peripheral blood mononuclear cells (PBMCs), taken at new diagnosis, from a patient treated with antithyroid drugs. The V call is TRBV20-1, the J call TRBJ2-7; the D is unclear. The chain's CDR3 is CSARDNPADYEQYF. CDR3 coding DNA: TGCAGTGCTAGAGATAACCCCGCGGACTACGAGCAGTACTTC.